This TCR beta chain was recorded in a study of OX40 agonist ivuxolimab in advanced cancers. Across the whole study: Patients were roughly 87% male with ages roughly 23 to 79, mean about 60. The study's findings and limits: The mean number of expanded clones was higher in CD8+ T cells than in CD4+. The study observed clonal expansion of CD4+ and CD8+ blood T cells by week 6 at 0.1 to 3.0 mg/kg.

On this clone: Its specificity is not known.

Trimming stripped 2 bases from V and 5 bases from J, with 15 bases between. This CDR3 region has 15 residues. The V gene's germline CDR1 is SGHAT and CDR2 FQDESV (reference sequence). Autoimmune disease history or systemic immunosuppression led to patients being barred. Profiling relied on immunoSEQ multiplex PCR, and the TCRdb table lists in-frame clones only, not all of them. The data hold fewer than 100,000 clones, with about 89% observed a single time. The chain uses TRBV11-1 and TRBJ2-5; possibly TRBD1 for D (5 bases). The sequenced sample was CD4+ or CD8+ T cells sorted from blood, obtained in a trial of the OX40 agonist ivuxolimab. The receptor was isolated from an adult with an advanced solid tumor such as melanoma, head and neck, liver or kidney cancer. The DNA for the CDR3 is TGTGCCAGCAGCTTACGGCAGCCAGGGTCGGAGACCCAGTACTTC. This codes for CASSLRQPGSETQYF.